One sample yielded the 2 T cell receptor beta chains listed below, sequenced in a study of post-analysis software for immune sequencing data. Study-level points and caveats: TRBV5-6, TRBV5-1 and TRBV20-1 belonged to a set of about five TRBV segments that were more frequent in patients than controls.

Unique molecular identifiers were present in the TCR beta cDNA libraries. TCRdb passed the PCR reads through MiXCR, listing each CDR3 protein once. The sample yields hundreds of thousands of distinct CDR3 sequences, approximately 60% seen once. Which antigens these TCRs recognize remains unknown. The source material was blood. These receptors all come from a girl aged 2-10 years with multiple sclerosis.

The chain employs TRBV29-1 and TRBJ2-5, with D perhaps matching TRBD2 (6 bases). Per germline, CDR1 SQVTM and CDR2 ANQGSEA. The CDR3 sequence is 14 residues long. Trimming shortened V by 0 bases and J by 9 bases, and 17 bases separated the two germline ends. CDR3 nucleotides: TGCAGCGTTGAAGATCAACGGGCCTCGGGGGCCCAGTACTTC. As protein: CSVEDQRASGAQYF.

The J gene is TRBJ1-5, the V gene TRBV20-1, with 8 bases aligning to TRBD1. Germline CDR1 reads DFQATT; CDR2 reads SNEGSKA (reference sequence). This CDR3 contains 14 residues. V dropped 6 bases and J dropped 1; count of bases not matched to a gene: 5. The CDR3, as DNA: TGCAGTGCCAAACAGGGGGTGAGCAATCAGCCCCAGCATTTT. Protein sequence: CSAKQGVSNQPQHF.